These 19 T cell receptor beta chains were sequenced from one sample in a study of response to subunit inactivated influenza vaccine. TCRdb reprocessed the RT-PCR reads with MiXCR, giving one entry per CDR3 protein. The table has a few hundred thousand distinct CDR3 sequences, around 20% seen once. Sequencing used PBMCs from blood, obtained less than 22 months after vaccination. These receptors were obtained from a man between 50 and 70 years old who received an inactivated influenza vaccine.

In this sample, this clonotype turned up a few times. The gene calls are TRBV20-1 and TRBJ2-5; D gene unclear. Germline CDR1 DFQATT, CDR2 SNEGSKA (reference sequence). This CDR3 spans 15 amino acids. The V and J ends lost 0 bases and 0 bases respectively, with 11 bases between them. The CDR3 is CSARDLAPYQETQYF. Here the CDR3 DNA reads TGCAGTGCTAGAGATTTGGCTCCTTACCAAGAGACCCAGTACTTC.

The V and J genes are TRBV10-3 and TRBJ1-4; 9 nucleotides align to TRBD1. CDR3 length: 13 amino acids. J gave up 7 bases and V 7 bases, and 4 bases lay outside the gene matches. From germline, CDR1 is ENHRY and CDR2 SYGVKD. CDR3 DNA: TGTGCCATCAAGGGGACAGGGCGTGAAAAACTGTTTTTT. Protein: CAIKGTGREKLFF.

Many counts were recorded for this clonotype. This chain links TRBV12-3 or TRBV12-4 with TRBJ2-7, with a possible D match to TRBD1 (5 bases). Trimming cost V 3 bases and J 6 bases, with 12 bases left between them. This CDR3 is 13 amino acids long. The CDR3 bases are TGTGCCAGCAGTTTTCCAGGGTTTGGCGAGCAGTACTTC. Translation: CASSFPGFGEQYF.

This clonotype has more than one count but fewer than ten. V usage is TRBV7-2 and J usage is TRBJ1-5; D call uncertain. Germline CDR1 is SGHTA and CDR2 is FQGNSA. The CDR3 is 16 residues long. The V end was cut by 0 bases, the J end by 3 bases, with 12 bases between. DNA for the CDR3: TGTGCCAGCAGCTTAGCCGACGGGTTAATCAATCAGCCCCAGCATTTT. Amino acid sequence: CASSLADGLINQPQHF. Looking up the rest from reference TRBV7-2 and TRBJ1-5 gives the full variable domain: GAGVSQSPSNKVTEKGKDVELRCDPISGHTALYWYRQSLGQGLEFLIYFQGNSAPDKSGLPSDRFSAERTGGSVSTLTIQRTQQEDSAVYLCASSLADGLINQPQHFGDGTRLSIL.

V is TRBV20-1 and J is TRBJ2-1; D ambiguous. The CDR3 is made up of 12 amino acids. Per germline, CDR1 DFQATT and CDR2 SNEGSKA (reference sequence). V was shortened by 3 bases and J by 9 bases, with 12 bases between the two germline ends. CDR3 in amino acids: CSARIRAVEQFF. The CDR3 DNA is TGCAGTGCTAGGATTAGGGCTGTTGAGCAGTTCTTC.

In this sample, this clonotype turned up many times. CDR3 residues: CASSPSGRSYGYTF. DNA for the CDR3: TGTGCCAGCAGCCCCTCGGGGAGGAGCTATGGCTACACCTTC. V gene TRBV12-3 or TRBV12-4 combines with J gene TRBJ1-2; D unclear. Trimming pared 6 bases from V and 4 bases from J, leaving 15 bases between. The CDR3 has 14 amino acids.

The chain recombines TRBV20-1 with TRBJ2-5; 7 bases are shared with TRBD2. This CDR3 region has 14 residues. J lost 5 bases, V lost 3 bases, and 9 bases had no gene match. Germline loops: CDR1 DFQATT, CDR2 SNEGSKA (reference sequence). The CDR3 bases are TGCAGTGCTAGCCGAGGCGGGAGTGGTGAGACCCAGTACTTC. This translates into CSASRGGSGETQYF.

The J gene is TRBJ2-7, the V gene TRBV2; D is perhaps TRBD1 (5 bases). V gave up 8 bases and J gave up 3 bases, with 11 bases separating them. CDR3 size: 12 residues. Germline CDR1 reads SNHLY; CDR2 reads FYNNEI. The DNA for the CDR3 is TGTGCCAGCGCGACAGTTTTCTACGAGCAGTACTTC. This gives the protein CASATVFYEQYF.

J is TRBJ1-6 and V is TRBV20-1; D is uncertain. There are 16 residues in the CDR3. Germline loops: CDR1 DFQATT, CDR2 SNEGSKA (reference sequence). The V gene lost 5 bases and the J gene lost 10 bases, with 24 bases spanning the gap. The CDR3 loop reads CSAEEPGGRMESPLHF. The CDR3 DNA reads TGCAGTGCTGAAGAACCGGGAGGACGAATGGAATCACCCCTCCACTTT.

As concerns this clonotype: The final CDR3 position lacks the conserved phenylalanine or tryptophan, pointing to a likely read error. This rearrangement joins TRBV19 to TRBJ2-1; TRBD2 matches 7 bases. V lost 5 bases and J lost 7; bases outside the gene matches: 17. Germline CDR1 is LNHDA and CDR2 is SQIVND (reference sequence). This CDR3 comprises 17 residues. CDR3 region: CASSAPAPSGSKNEQFS. The CDR3 DNA is TGTGCCAGTAGTGCGCCCGCACCTAGCGGAAGTAAGAATGAGCAGTTCTCC.

This clonotype was detected only a few times. The rearrangement links TRBV4-3 to TRBJ1-1; D gene ambiguous. Trimming stripped 4 bases from V and 1 base from J, with 19 bases between. The CDR3 length is 17 residues. The germline CDR1 and CDR2 sequences are LGHNA and YSLEER. This CDR3 is CASSPDISMIRNTEAFF. In DNA, the CDR3 is TGCGCCAGCAGCCCAGACATTTCGATGATTAGGAACACTGAAGCTTTCTTT.

The rearrangement uses TRBV20-1 and TRBJ2-3, with 9 nucleotides matching TRBD2. Germline loops: CDR1 DFQATT, CDR2 SNEGSKA (reference sequence). With V trimmed by 3 bases and J by 3 bases, 10 bases remained unmatched. The CDR3 loop spans 16 amino acids. CDR3 sequence reads: CSARQLAGVSTDTQYF. CDR3 nucleotides: TGCAGTGCTAGGCAGTTAGCGGGAGTGAGTACAGATACGCAGTATTTT.

This chain joins TRBV11-2 and TRBJ1-6; D unclear. The germline gives CDR1 SGHAT, CDR2 FQNNGV. The V end was cut by 3 bases, the J end by 9 bases, with 9 bases between. This CDR3 is built from 13 residues. CDR3 sequence (DNA): TGTGCCAGCAGCTTTTCTGAAGCTTCACCCCTCCACTTT. Protein: CASSFSEASPLHF.

This clonotype appeared a few times. The chain couples TRBV25-1 to TRBJ1-2; D is undetermined. CDR1 and CDR2 from the germline V gene are MGHDK and SYGVNS. The CDR3 totals 11 residues. Trimming stripped 7 bases from V and 4 bases from J, with 7 bases between. The CDR3 nucleotides are TGTGCCAGCAAGACGGGCTATGGCTACACCTTC. Its translation: CASKTGYGYTF.

This clonotype appeared a few times. The chain carries TRBV5-1 and TRBJ2-1; 12 nucleotides line up with TRBD2. The germline V gene encodes CDR1 SGHRS and CDR2 YFSETQ. The length of the CDR3 is 15 residues. Germline trimming cut 3 bases from V and 6 bases from J; bases unmatched to any gene: 4. CDR3: CASSYLAGGINEQFF. CDR3 in DNA: TGCGCCAGCAGCTATCTAGCGGGGGGGATCAATGAGCAGTTCTTC.

In its sample, this clonotype was seen many times. The chain recombines TRBV29-1 with TRBJ1-3, with no clear D. The germline CDR1 and CDR2 sequences are SQVTM and ANQGSEA. V lost 7 bases and J lost 0, with 13 bases in between. This CDR3 contains 14 residues. The CDR3 is CSALATVSGNTIYF. The CDR3 DNA follows: TGCAGCGCCCTTGCGACGGTCTCTGGAAACACCATATATTTT. Full variable domain (missing parts from reference TRBV29-1 and TRBJ1-3): SAVISQKPSRDICQRGTSLTIQCQVDSQVTMMFWYRQQPGQSLTLIATANQGSEATYESGFVIDKFPISRPNLTFSTLTVSNMSPEDSSIYLCSALATVSGNTIYFGEGSWLTVV.

This clonotype was seen a few times. The genes are TRBV5-6 and TRBJ1-1; unclear D gene. Trimming pared 5 bases from V and 3 bases from J, leaving 11 bases between. Germline V gene data show CDR1 as SGHDT and CDR2 as YYEEEE. There are 13 residues in the CDR3. This CDR3 is CASRIGLDTEAFF. The CDR3 DNA reads TGTGCCAGCAGGATTGGGTTGGACACTGAAGCTTTCTTT. Based on the CDR3 plus reference TRBV5-6 and TRBJ1-1, the full variable domain is DAGVTQSPTHLIKTRGQQVTLRCSPKSGHDTVSWYQQALGQGPQFIFQYYEEEERQRGNFPDRFSGHQFPNYSSELNVNALLLGDSALYLCASRIGLDTEAFFGQGTRLTVV.

This clonotype was recorded at least ten times. The chain couples TRBV20-1 to TRBJ1-5; D unresolved. Looked up from germline, CDR1 is DFQATT and CDR2 is SNEGSKA (reference sequence). The CDR3 has 14 residues. V dropped 0 bases and J dropped 2 bases, with 8 bases sitting between them. CDR3 protein: CSAREYRGNQPQHF. The DNA for the CDR3 is TGCAGTGCTAGAGAGTATCGTGGCAATCAGCCCCAGCATTTT.

The chain uses TRBV6-2 or TRBV6-3 and TRBJ1-5, with D perhaps matching TRBD1 (5 bases). The CDR3 is made up of 15 amino acids. The germline V gene has CDR1 MNHEY and CDR2 SVGEGT. V was pared by 8 bases and J by 7 bases, with 21 bases between. The CDR3 nucleotides read TGTGCCAGCGGGGCCGGGCAGGGTTTTGGCCAGCCCCAGCATTTT. It codes for CASGAGQGFGQPQHF.